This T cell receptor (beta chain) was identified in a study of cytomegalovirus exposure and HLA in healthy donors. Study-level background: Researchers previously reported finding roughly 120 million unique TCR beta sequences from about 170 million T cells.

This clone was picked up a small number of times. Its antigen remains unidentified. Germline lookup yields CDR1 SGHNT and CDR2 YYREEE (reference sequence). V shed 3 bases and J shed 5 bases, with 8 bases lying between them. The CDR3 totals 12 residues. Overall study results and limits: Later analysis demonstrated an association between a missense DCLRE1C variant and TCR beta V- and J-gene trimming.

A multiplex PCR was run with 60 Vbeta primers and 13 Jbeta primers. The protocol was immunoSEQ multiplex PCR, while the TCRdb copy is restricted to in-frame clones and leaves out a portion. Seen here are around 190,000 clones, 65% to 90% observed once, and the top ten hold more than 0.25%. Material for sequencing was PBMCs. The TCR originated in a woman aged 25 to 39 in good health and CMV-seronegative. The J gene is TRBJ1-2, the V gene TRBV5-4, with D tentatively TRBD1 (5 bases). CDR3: CASSSGGYGYTF. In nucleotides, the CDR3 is TGTGCCAGCAGCTCCGGGGGGTATGGCTACACCTTC. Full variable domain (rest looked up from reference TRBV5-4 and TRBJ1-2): ETGVTQSPTHLIKTRGQQVTLRCSSQSGHNTVSWYQQALGQGPQFIFQYYREEENGRGNFPPRFSGLQFPNYSSELNVNALELDDSALYLCASSSGGYGYTFGSGTRLTVV.